What follows is one T cell receptor (beta chain) and its context. This clone appeared a single time. The antigen this receptor binds is unknown. Base qualities are not recorded, but no much larger clone differs from it by a single base. The time point tag for this specimen amounts to: about 28 days (+/-7) after the second vaccine dose. What the treatment or condition label conveys for this sample: meningococcal conjugate vaccine given as trial control. Vaccinee samples came from UK trials COV001 and COV002, including a single-blind randomized controlled phase 2/3 trial of AZD1222 (ChAdOx1 nCoV-19) in healthy adults. For TCRbeta chain sequencing, PBMC samples from trial participants were taken at day 0 and at day 28 after the second dose. V is reduced by 1 base and J by 3 bases, leaving a spacing of 13 bases between them. The CDR3, from cysteine to phenylalanine, totals 16 residues. Only the CDR3 part of the read is kept: 48 bases, read in frame from the first base. CDR1 and CDR2, looked up from the germline V gene, are SGHTA and FQGNSA.

This entry is derived from a study of T cell responses to AZD1222 COVID-19 vaccine (dated by TCRdb to the early 2020s). For context, the study as a whole: A total of more than 230 trial participants underwent TCR sequencing, of whom some 200 had received two doses of AZD1222 and around 26 had received two doses of the MenACWY control vaccine. Trial participants were enrolled by age into 18-55, 56-69 and 70-plus year subgroups, with roughly 160, 29 and 62 TCR-sequenced participants respectively. General study outcomes and caveats: Reportedly, almost half of the unique spike-specific TCRs recognized epitopes lying outside the regions that are mutated in the B.1.351 and B.1.1.7 variants. The 56-69-year group was small, and its depth increase did not reach significance, likely because of low power. Spike-specific TCR breadth and depth rose significantly after two AZD1222 doses compared with day 0 and with MenACWY recipients. Conclusions about previously exposed vaccinees are limited because only six or seven AZD1222 recipients were SARS-CoV-2 seropositive at baseline. Vaccine-associated CD4 TCRs spanned the whole spike protein, with dominant responses in regions 160-218 and 743-854. No day 14 peak-response samples were available, so repertoires were characterized only after the peak T cell response. Participants were mostly white British and included more females than males, and it was suggested by the authors that clonal diversity may have been underestimated.

The CDR3 regions of human TCRbeta chains were subjected to immunosequencing. The original pipeline was this. TCRs in the repertoires were matched against a reference library of SARS-CoV-2-specific TCRs that had been generated with the MIRA antigen-specificity platform. Breadth was defined as the fraction of unique TCRs that were SARS-CoV-2-associated, and depth was defined as the fraction of total T cells that were SARS-CoV-2-associated. Using the MIRA data, each spike-specific TCR was assigned both to the spike region to which the TCR was reactive and to a CD4 or CD8 class. Log10-transformed breadth and depth values were compared by one-way ANOVA with Sidak's multiple comparisons tests. In its TCRdb copy, this immuneACCESS table keeps in-frame sequences only and misses some clones. Where compared with another copy, unresolved V genes explain less than half of these, and the others have no known cause. The D gene and trimming were derived from the DNA, and the V and J assignments and clone size from that table. The table for this sample lists 75,000 to 95,000 clones; approximately 88% of them were counted only once. The biggest ten clones account for 8% to 10% of the sample.

Specimen: peripheral blood, collected 28 days after the second dose of the MenACWY control vaccine. This chain joins TRBV7-2 to TRBJ1-3, with a tentative D gene TRBD1 over 6 matching bases. The TCR comes from an adult who received the MenACWY meningococcal vaccine as a control. The DNA sequence reads TGTGCCAGCAGCTTAGATGGACAGATCCTTGGAAACACCATATATTTT. It translates to CASSLDGQILGNTIYF. Reference TRBV7-2 and TRBJ1-3 proteins supply the regions before and after the CDR3; the full variable domain is: GAGVSQSPSNKVTEKGKDVELRCDPISGHTALYWYRQSLGQGLEFLIYFQGNSAPDKSGLPSDRFSAERTGGSVSTLTIQRTQQEDSAVYLCASSLDGQILGNTIYFGEGSWLTVV.